One sample yielded the 11 T cell receptor beta chains listed below, sequenced in a study of T cells in Graves' hyperthyroidism and ophthalmopathy. From RNA transcripts, TCR beta CDR3 regions were amplified. TCR CDR3 underwent first-round RT-PCR with the HTBI primer set. TCRdb itself ran the multiplex PCR reads through MiXCR, one entry per CDR3 protein. This sample has over 300,000 distinct CDR3 sequences; around 14% occur once, and the top ten carry about 11%. Material: blood. Receptors originate from a woman aged 60-75 years with Graves' hyperthyroidism.

The chain couples TRBV2 to TRBJ2-7; 8 bases match TRBD1. Germline-derived CDR1 and CDR2 are SNHLY and FYNNEI. V was pared by 7 bases and J by 3 bases, with 5 bases of the junction left unmatched. The CDR3 spans 13 residues. The CDR3 sequence: CASTGQGFYEQYF. The CDR3 bases are TGTGCCAGCACTGGACAGGGTTTCTACGAGCAGTACTTC.

In its sample, this clonotype was seen many times. The chain recombines TRBV12-3 or TRBV12-4 with TRBJ1-4; 8 bases map to TRBD1. The CDR3 loop spans 14 amino acids. With V trimmed by 5 bases and J by 5 bases, 4 bases remained unmatched. The CDR3 sequence: CASSGGQVNEKLFF. The CDR3 nucleotides read TGTGCCAGCAGTGGGGGACAGGTCAATGAAAAACTGTTTTTT.

This clonotype was picked up many times. This chain connects TRBV2 to TRBJ1-6; a possible D gene is TRBD1 (5 bases). V lost 6 bases to trimming and J lost 15 bases, with 12 bases between them. The CDR3 is made up of 11 amino acids. The germline V gene has CDR1 SNHLY and CDR2 FYNNEI. The CDR3 loop reads CASSGQASLHF. In DNA, the CDR3 is TGTGCCAGCAGCGGACAAGCCAGCCTCCACTTT.

Only a few counts were recorded for this clonotype. The V and J genes are TRBV2 and TRBJ2-7, with no clear D. Trimming pared 6 bases from V and 4 bases from J, leaving 10 bases between. CDR1 and CDR2 (germline): SNHLY, FYNNEI. This CDR3 has 12 residues. The chain's CDR3 is CASRGQNYEQYF. CDR3 coding DNA: TGTGCCAGCAGAGGGCAGAATTACGAGCAGTACTTC.

This clonotype was detected ten times or more. The chain uses TRBV5-5 and TRBJ2-7, with 7 bases aligning to TRBD2. The CDR3 totals 13 residues. Germline trimming cut 4 bases from V and 6 bases from J; bases unmatched to any gene: 7. The germline CDR1 and CDR2 sequences are SGHKS and YYEKEE (reference sequence). The CDR3 sequence: CASSGFLAVEQYF. The DNA of the CDR3 is TGTGCCAGCAGCGGGTTTCTAGCGGTCGAGCAGTACTTC.

This clonotype was counted at least ten times. The genes are TRBV7-3 and TRBJ2-1; the match to TRBD2 covers 13 bases. Germline V gene data show CDR1 as SGHTA and CDR2 as FQGTGA. The ends lost 4 bases at V and 5 bases at J; junction bases unmatched: 8. This CDR3 has 17 amino acids. CDR3 sequence: CASSSGLAGVRHNEQFF. As DNA, the CDR3 is TGTGCCAGCAGCTCAGGACTAGCGGGAGTCCGGCACAATGAGCAGTTCTTC.

This chain links TRBV12-3 or TRBV12-4 with TRBJ2-1, with unresolved D. V gave up 5 bases and J gave up 8 bases, with 7 bases separating them. The CDR3 extends over 11 amino acids. CDR3 sequence reads: CASSITHEQFF. For the CDR3, the DNA is TGTGCCAGCAGTATCACGCATGAGCAGTTCTTC.

This clonotype was seen many times. This rearrangement joins TRBV11-3 to TRBJ2-7, with D hard to call. The CDR3 sequence is 14 residues long. V was shortened by 1 base and J by 0 bases, with 7 bases between the two germline ends. The V gene's germline CDR1 is SGHNT and CDR2 YENEEA. CDR3 coding DNA: TGTGCCAGCAGCTTAGTCCTTTCCTCCTACGAGCAGTACTTC. Its protein product is CASSLVLSSYEQYF.

This clonotype was counted between two and nine times. This chain joins TRBV7-9 and TRBJ1-6; 7 bases line up with TRBD1. Germline V gives CDR1 SEHNR, CDR2 FQNEAQ (reference sequence). V lost 6 bases and J lost 7; bases outside the gene matches: 9. CDR3 length: 15 amino acids. The CDR3 loop is CASRQDRRRNSPLHF. In DNA, the CDR3 is TGTGCCAGCAGACAGGACAGGAGGCGGAATTCACCCCTCCACTTT.

This clonotype has more than one count but fewer than ten. The chain is built from TRBV10-2 and TRBJ2-3; TRBD2 aligns across 9 bases. CDR1 is WSHSY, CDR2 SAAADI, per germline. This CDR3 comprises 14 residues. The J segment lost 4 bases and the V segment lost 7 bases, leaving 6 bases of the junction unmatched. CDR3 in DNA: TGCGCCAGCACAGTAGCGGGAGTTGCAGATACGCAGTATTTT. Its protein product is CASTVAGVADTQYF.

In this sample, this clonotype turned up many times. This chain joins TRBV19 and TRBJ2-7, with 7 bases identical to TRBD1. The CDR3 sequence is 14 residues long. With 3 bases clipped from V and 3 bases from J, the junction kept 5 bases outside the gene matches. CDR1 and CDR2 from the germline V gene are LNHDA and SQIVND (reference sequence). The CDR3 DNA follows: TGTGCCAGTAGTATGGGGCCAGGGGGCTACGAGCAGTACTTC. Encoded protein: CASSMGPGGYEQYF.